This T cell receptor (beta chain) stems from a study of low-dose radiotherapy and immunotherapy resistance in tumors. cDNA synthesis used a TRAV/TRBV-specific primer set for both chains. A constant-region primer paired with the V-primer adapter amplified TCRs over about 19 PCR cycles. MiXCR, run by TCRdb on the reads, gives a single entry per CDR3 protein. The sample records around 17,000 distinct CDR3 sequences, about two thirds being singletons. The CDR3 consists of 17 residues. The ends were cut back, 1 base at V and 3 bases at J, with 18 bases in the middle. Germline CDR1 is MDHEN and CDR2 is SYDVKM.

This clonotype originated in a human donor with advanced metastatic prostate, ovarian, gallbladder or colorectal cancer (not recorded which). This table probably holds off-target reads from a library built for another chain. This chain links TRBV28 with TRBJ2-5; the D gene is possibly TRBD1 (6 bases). Written as DNA, the CDR3 is TGTGCCAGCAGTTTATTACCATACAGGGATTCGGAAGAGACCCAGTACTTC. Translated: CASSLLPYRDSEETQYF.